The 19 T cell receptor beta chains reported below all come from one sample, sequenced in a study of Ad26.COV2.S vaccination and SARS-CoV-2 variants. Treatment of the sample: around 19 received Ad26.COV2.S at low or high dose, single or two shots; roughly five received placebo; per-sample allocation not given. Sampling occurred on day 63 after the first vaccine or placebo injection. Only in-frame clones appear in the TCRdb table, and some are missing; sequencing was by immunoSEQ multiplex PCR. The data hold approximately 350,000 clones, with 80% to 90% observed a single time. Here the sequenced sample was peripheral blood, taken in a trial of Ad26.COV2.S vaccine versus placebo. These receptors were obtained from a person aged 18-65 years who received the Ad26.COV2.S COVID-19 vaccine or a placebo.

The chain links TRBV6-2 or TRBV6-3 to TRBJ2-6; the D gene could be TRBD1 or TRBD2 (5 bases each). Trimming took off 1 base at V and 1 base at J, with 5 bases between the two ends. The V gene's germline CDR1 is MNHEY and CDR2 SVGEGT. The CDR3 covers 15 residues. CDR3 loop: CASSYWGSGANVLTF. CDR3 in DNA: TGTGCCAGCAGTTACTGGGGGTCTGGGGCCAACGTCCTGACTTTC.

The rearrangement links TRBV5-4 to TRBJ2-1; a weak D match, TRBD2 (5 bases). The CDR3 spans 16 residues. Germline CDR1 SGHNT, CDR2 YYREEE (reference sequence). Trimming took 4 bases from V and 2 from J, leaving 16 bases between them. CDR3 coding DNA: TGTGCCAGCAGCCCCCCCCGGGGTGGGACCTACAATGAGCAGTTCTTC. Translated, it gives CASSPPRGGTYNEQFF.

J is TRBJ1-1 and V is TRBV5-1; tentative D call: TRBD1 (5 bases). There are 16 residues in the CDR3. The V end lost 0 bases, the J end lost 1 base, and 13 bases lay between the germline ends. CDR1 and CDR2 (germline): SGHRS, YFSETQ. The chain's CDR3 is CASSLGGGRANTEAFF. CDR3 nucleotide sequence: TGCGCCAGCAGCTTGGGGGGCGGAAGGGCGAACACTGAAGCTTTCTTT. Combining the CDR3 with reference TRBV5-1 and TRBJ1-1 gives the whole variable domain KAGVTQTPRYLIKTRGQQVTLSCSPISGHRSVSWYQQTPGQGLQFLFEYFSETQRNKGNFPGRFSGRQFSNSRSEMNVSTLELGDSALYLCASSLGGGRANTEAFFGQGTRLTVV.

The V gene is TRBV7-6, the J gene TRBJ2-7, with D possibly matching TRBD1 (6 bases). V lost 1 base to trimming and J lost 0 bases, with 10 bases between them. The CDR3 sequence is 15 residues long. CDR1 SGHVS and CDR2 FNYEAQ come from the germline V gene. CDR3 in amino acids: CASSLGGQPSYEQYF. Here the CDR3 DNA reads TGTGCCAGCAGCTTAGGTGGACAGCCCTCCTACGAGCAGTACTTC. Together with reference TRBV7-6 and TRBJ2-7, the CDR3 gives the full variable domain: GAGVSQSPRYKVTKRGQDVALRCDPISGHVSLYWYRQALGQGPEFLTYFNYEAQQDKSGLPNDRFSAERPEGSISTLTIQRTEQRDSAMYRCASSLGGQPSYEQYFGPGTRLTVT.

The chain links TRBV18 to TRBJ2-1; no clear D gene. CDR1 and CDR2 (germline): KGHSH, LQKENI. Trimming took 2 bases from V and 7 from J, leaving 9 bases between them. The CDR3 runs 13 residues. The DNA of the CDR3 is TGTGCCAGCTCACCATCCCTAGAGAATGAGCAGTTCTTC. It is translated as CASSPSLENEQFF.

The V and J genes are TRBV7-9 and TRBJ2-7, with 11 nucleotides matching TRBD1. Germline-derived CDR1 and CDR2 are SEHNR and FQNEAQ (reference sequence). This CDR3 has 17 residues. The trim removed 5 bases at V and 3 bases at J, leaving 12 bases unmatched. CDR3 coding DNA: TGTGCCAGCAGCCTCGGACAGGGGGCTGATTTGGACTACGAGCAGTACTTC. This gives the protein CASSLGQGADLDYEQYF.

The CDR3 bases are TGTGCCAGCAGGGGGGCGGGGGTGAACACAGATACGCAGTATTTT. Amino acid sequence: CASRGAGVNTDTQYF. This sequence joins TRBV4-2 and TRBJ2-3, with D maybe TRBD2 (7 bases). The germline V gene has CDR1 LGHNA and CDR2 YNFKEQ. V lost 6 bases to trimming and J lost 2 bases, with 15 bases between them. CDR3 length equals 15 residues.

Here the CDR3 DNA reads TGTGCCAGCAGTGTTACAGGGTACGAGCAGTACTTC. Translating gives CASSVTGYEQYF. The chain carries TRBV25-1 and TRBJ2-7, with D perhaps matching TRBD1 (6 bases). V lost 4 bases to trimming and J lost 4 bases, with 8 bases between them. This CDR3 comprises 12 residues. CDR1 is MGHDK and CDR2 is SYGVNS in the germline V gene.

The genes are TRBV27 and TRBJ2-7, with D uncertain. This CDR3 is 12 amino acids long. Germline lookup yields CDR1 MNHEY and CDR2 SMNVEV (reference sequence). The V gene lost 6 bases and the J gene lost 0 bases, with 6 bases spanning the gap. The CDR3 reads CASSADSYEQYF. The CDR3 DNA reads TGTGCCAGCAGCGCAGACTCCTACGAGCAGTACTTC.

V is TRBV18 and J is TRBJ1-1; D gene unclear. Trimming cost V 2 bases and J 4 bases, with 26 bases left between them. CDR1 KGHSH and CDR2 LQKENI come from the germline V gene. CDR3 length equals 19 residues. In DNA form, the CDR3 reads TGTGCCAGCTCACCAAGGTTTCAGAGGGTACTAGAGGCGACCACTGAAGCTTTCTTT. This encodes CASSPRFQRVLEATTEAFF.

This chain links TRBV4-1 with TRBJ1-4, with D possibly TRBD1 on 5 matching bases. Per germline, CDR1 MGHRA and CDR2 YSYEKL. This CDR3 is built from 16 residues. The V and J ends lost 4 bases and 8 bases respectively, with 20 bases between them. CDR3 DNA: TGCGCCAGCAGCCCCATGTCCGGGGCGTTAGGAGAAAAACTGTTTTTT. Its translation: CASSPMSGALGEKLFF.

V and J are TRBV12-5 and TRBJ1-5; no clear D gene. The CDR3 loop spans 14 amino acids. V gave up 8 bases and J gave up 0 bases, with 11 bases separating them. The germline CDR1 and CDR2 sequences are LGHNT and FRNRAP. For the CDR3, the DNA is TGTGCTAGTTCGGGCCCTAATAGCAATCAGCCCCAGCATTTT. As protein: CASSGPNSNQPQHF.

The chain links TRBV7-9 to TRBJ2-1, with TRBD2 matching over 13 bases. Germline CDR1 and CDR2: SEHNR and FQNEAQ (reference sequence). This CDR3 comprises 15 residues. Trimming removed 2 bases from V and 10 bases from J; junction bases left unmatched: 5. Here the CDR3 reads CASSLQLAGGLEQFF. As DNA, the CDR3 is TGTGCCAGCAGCTTACAACTAGCGGGGGGGTTAGAGCAGTTCTTC.

The gene calls are TRBV9 and TRBJ2-3; D remains unclear. Between the trimmed V and J ends, which lost 2 bases and 0 bases, there was a span of 13 bases. Looked up from germline, CDR1 is SGDLS and CDR2 is YYNGEE. This CDR3 region has 16 residues. CDR3 DNA sequence: TGTGCCAGCAGCGTTAATGGTGCCCCTAGCACAGATACGCAGTATTTT. Its translation: CASSVNGAPSTDTQYF.

This sequence joins TRBV6-2 or TRBV6-3 and TRBJ1-5, with 7 bases identical to TRBD1. Germline assignment: CDR1 MNHEY and CDR2 SVGEGT. Trimming removed 5 bases from V and 6 bases from J; junction bases left unmatched: 10. The CDR3 has 15 amino acids. The CDR3 reads CASSHTGVGSQPQHF. DNA for the CDR3: TGTGCCAGCAGTCACACAGGGGTAGGGAGTCAGCCCCAGCATTTT.

The genes are TRBV5-1 and TRBJ1-2; 11 nucleotides align to TRBD1. CDR3 length equals 14 residues. V was clipped by 3 bases and J by 7 bases; unmatched bases: 5. Germline CDR1 reads SGHRS; CDR2 reads YFSETQ. CDR3 bases: TGCGCCAGCAGCTGGGGACAGGGGGAGAGTGGCTACACCTTC. Its translation: CASSWGQGESGYTF.

The chain recombines TRBV6-2 or TRBV6-3 with TRBJ2-2; 10 nucleotides agree with TRBD2. J gave up 4 bases and V 4 bases, and 3 bases lay outside the gene matches. The CDR3 extends over 15 amino acids. Germline V gene lookup returns CDR1 MNHEY and CDR2 SVGEGT. CDR3 in DNA: TGTGCCAGCAGTTCCCCTAGCGGGGGCACCGGGGAGCTGTTTTTT. Residues: CASSSPSGGTGELFF.

J is TRBJ2-2 and V is TRBV5-1; D not resolved. The CDR3 contains 14 residues. The germline V gene has CDR1 SGHRS and CDR2 YFSETQ. V was cut by 0 bases and J by 3 bases, with 6 bases left in between. The CDR3 sequence: CASSLGQHTGELFF. The CDR3 coding sequence is TGCGCCAGCAGCTTGGGACAACACACCGGGGAGCTGTTTTTT.

The V gene is TRBV7-6, the J gene TRBJ1-6; D not resolved. Between the trimmed V and J ends, which lost 4 bases and 7 bases, there was a span of 8 bases. Per the germline V gene, CDR1 is SGHVS and CDR2 is FNYEAQ. The CDR3 is made up of 13 amino acids. The CDR3 DNA reads TGTGCCAGCAGCTCCCCCGGGAATTCACCCCTCCACTTT. Amino acid sequence: CASSSPGNSPLHF.